This T cell receptor (beta chain) stems from a study of shared clonotypes between healthy human individuals. The study's findings and limits: Generally, estimated richness proved larger in naive subsets than it did in memory subsets. Clonotypes which were not shared had lower generation probabilities than clonotypes that all four donors shared. Clonotype sharing levels among donors were expected to vary with sequencing depth.

The germline CDR1 and CDR2 sequences are SGHRS and YFSETQ. The CDR3 covers 14 residues. V lost 2 bases to trimming and J lost 4 bases; unmatched junction nucleotides: 4. When replicate PCRs were run on sorted subsets, they used approximately 210 ng DNA, roughly 30,000 T cell genomes. TCRdb's copy holds only in-frame clones and misses some; the assay was immunoSEQ multiplex PCR. The top ten clones hold approximately 0.4% of a sample with over 2 million clones, 85% to 95% of them seen once. Concerning this clone itself: The target antigen is unknown. The sample has other DNA sequences that encode this CDR3 too.

Material for sequencing was naive CD4+ T cells from PBMCs. Specified subset: CD45RA+ positively selected. The V gene is TRBV5-1, the J gene TRBJ2-5; TRBD2 agrees at 8 bases. The sequence derives from a man aged 18 to 35 in good health. Some clones in this sample may be carry-over from other donors' samples. The CDR3 DNA reads TGCGCCAGCAGCTTATCTCTAGCGGGAGAGACCCAGTACTTC. Amino acid sequence: CASSLSLAGETQYF.